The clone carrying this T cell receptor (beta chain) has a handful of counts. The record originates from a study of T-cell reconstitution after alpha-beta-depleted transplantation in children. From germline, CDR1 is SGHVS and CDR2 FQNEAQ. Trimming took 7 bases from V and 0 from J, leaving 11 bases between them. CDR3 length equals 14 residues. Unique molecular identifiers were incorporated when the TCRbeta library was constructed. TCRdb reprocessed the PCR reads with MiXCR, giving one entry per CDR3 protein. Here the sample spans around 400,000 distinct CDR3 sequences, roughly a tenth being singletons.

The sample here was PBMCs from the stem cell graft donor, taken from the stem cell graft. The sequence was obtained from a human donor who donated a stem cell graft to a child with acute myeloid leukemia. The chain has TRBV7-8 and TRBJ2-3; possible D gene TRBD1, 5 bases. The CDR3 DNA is TGTGCCAGCATGGAAGGGGCGAGCACAGATACGCAGTATTTT. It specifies CASMEGASTDTQYF.